These T cell receptor beta chains were read from a single sample in a study of shared clonotypes between healthy human individuals. Method: immunoSEQ multiplex PCR; TCRdb's copy keeps in-frame clones and lacks some. Here the sample spans roughly 500,000 clones, over 70% being singletons. The sample was PBMCs. Receptors originate from a woman aged 40 to 50 in good health. Some clones in this sample may be carry-over from other donors' samples. Each CDR3 is given with its conserved first and last residue. A D gene is named only where the DNA matches it firmly. Clone sizes are given selectively: once, few, many, or a class where the clone is expanded.

d_call	clone_size	j_call	v_call	cdr3_aa	cdr3_nt
NA	NA	TRBJ2-1	TRBV6-4	CASSGEHGHNEQFF	TGTGCCAGCAGTGGGGAGCACGGGCACAATGAGCAGTTCTTC
TRBD1	once	TRBJ2-5	TRBV9	CASSVETGGGETQYF	TGTGCCAGCAGCGTAGAGACAGGGGGCGGAGAGACCCAGTACTTC
NA	NA	TRBJ1-1	TRBV29-1	CSVVLTRGWIEAFF	TGCAGCGTTGTCCTAACCCGTGGTTGGATTGAAGCTTTCTTT
NA	NA	TRBJ2-7	TRBV7-2	CASSLGALSYEQYF	TGTGCCAGCAGCTTAGGGGCCCTCTCCTACGAGCAGTACTTC
TRBD2	NA	TRBJ2-1	TRBV5-1	CASKKGSGSVDNEQFF	TGCGCCAGCAAAAAAGGTAGCGGGAGTGTAGACAATGAGCAGTTCTTC
NA	NA	TRBJ2-5	TRBV2	CASSPGRTAEETQYF	TGTGCCAGCAGTCCGGGTCGGACAGCCGAAGAGACCCAGTACTTC
TRBD2	NA	TRBJ2-1	TRBV4-2	CASSQTGTSGFDEQFF	TGTGCCAGCAGCCAGACCGGGACTAGCGGTTTTGATGAGCAGTTCTTC
NA	NA	TRBJ1-1	TRBV7-8	CASSSLTGGGYTEAFF	TGTGCCAGCAGCTCCCTTACCGGGGGTGGGTACACTGAAGCTTTCTTT
TRBD1	NA	TRBJ2-3	TRBV5-1	CASSLRTGALTDTQYF	TGCGCCAGCAGCTTGAGGACAGGGGCATTGACAGATACGCAGTATTTT
NA	NA	TRBJ1-4	TRBV4-2	CASSQDPPGAYNEKLFF	TGTGCCAGCAGCCAAGACCCCCCAGGGGCTTATAATGAAAAACTGTTTTTT
NA	NA	TRBJ1-5	TRBV29-1	CSVGEGKNQPQHF	TGCAGCGTTGGAGAAGGCAAGAATCAGCCCCAGCATTTT
NA	NA	TRBJ2-7	TRBV6-1	CASSPQDRAGFEQYF	TGTGCCAGCAGCCCTCAAGACAGGGCGGGGTTCGAGCAGTACTTC
NA	NA	TRBJ2-2	TRBV29-1	CSTATPGNTGELFF	TGCAGCACAGCCACCCCCGGAAACACCGGGGAGCTGTTTTTT
TRBD1	few	TRBJ2-7	TRBV15	CATSSQDRGIYEQYF	TGTGCCACCAGCAGTCAGGACAGGGGAATCTACGAGCAGTACTTC
TRBD1	NA	TRBJ2-1	TRBV29-1	CSAGVLAGGNNEQFF	TGCAGCGCTGGGGTGTTAGCAGGGGGCAACAATGAGCAGTTCTTC
NA	NA	TRBJ1-2	TRBV30	CAWTVSNYGYTF	TGTGCCTGGACTGTCTCTAACTATGGCTACACCTTC
NA	NA	TRBJ1-1	TRBV29-1	CSVEWTVSTEAFF	TGCAGCGTTGAATGGACAGTGAGCACTGAAGCTTTCTTT
NA	NA	TRBJ1-2	TRBV7-2	CASSLAPTNLGYTF	TGTGCCAGCAGCTTAGCGCCAACCAACTTAGGCTACACCTTC
NA	NA	TRBJ2-7	TRBV2	CATSRLVPHEQYF	TGTGCCACCTCTCGACTAGTCCCCCACGAGCAGTACTTC
TRBD1	NA	TRBJ2-4	TRBV7-9	CASSPTQGQVKNIQYF	TGTGCCAGCAGCCCAACACAGGGACAGGTTAAAAACATTCAGTACTTC
NA	NA	TRBJ2-1	TRBV4-1	CASSQDKGRLSYNEQFF	TGCGCCAGCAGCCAAGACAAGGGGCGTCTGAGTTACAATGAGCAGTTCTTC
TRBD2	NA	TRBJ2-7	TRBV5-4	CASSLGTSYSYEQYF	TGTGCCAGCAGCTTAGGGACTAGCTACTCCTACGAGCAGTACTTC
NA	NA	TRBJ2-5	TRBV9	CASSVGVSQETQYF	TGTGCCAGCAGCGTAGGTGTCTCCCAAGAGACCCAGTACTTC
TRBD2	NA	TRBJ2-3	TRBV10-3	CAINVAGGVDTQYF	TGTGCCATCAACGTAGCGGGAGGGGTAGATACGCAGTATTTT
NA	once	TRBJ1-4	TRBV28	CASGGRRFNEKLFF	TGTGCCAGCGGGGGCCGCCGATTTAATGAAAAACTGTTTTTT
NA	once	TRBJ1-2	TRBV7-2	CASSLDRINYGYTF	TGTGCCAGCAGCTTGGACCGGATTAACTATGGCTACACCTTC
NA	NA	TRBJ1-1	TRBV6-5	CASSYDHLDTEAFF	TGTGCCAGCAGTTACGACCATCTCGACACTGAAGCTTTCTTT
NA	few	TRBJ1-2	TRBV25-1	CASSTGGQSNYGYTF	TGTGCCAGCAGTACTGGGGGCCAGAGTAACTATGGCTACACCTTC
NA	few	TRBJ1-5	TRBV12-5	CASALGTQPQHF	TGTGCTAGTGCCCTGGGGACGCAGCCCCAGCATTTT
NA	NA	TRBJ2-1	TRBV6-1	CASRYNEQFF	TGTGCCAGCAGATACAATGAGCAGTTCTTC
NA	few	TRBJ2-1	TRBV19	CASSIRGGSYNEQFF	TGTGCCAGTAGTATTAGGGGGGGTTCCTACAATGAGCAGTTCTTC
NA	NA	TRBJ2-7	TRBV23-1	CASSQGVDRAYEQYF	TGCGCCAGCAGTCAGGGGGTGGACCGAGCCTACGAGCAGTACTTC
NA	NA	TRBJ1-4	TRBV7-8	CASSFGRVGPGGEKLFF	TGTGCCAGCAGCTTCGGCAGGGTGGGTCCGGGCGGTGAAAAACTGTTTTTT
NA	once	TRBJ2-6	TRBV12-1	CASSGTGGPGANVLTF	TGTGCCAGCAGCGGGACAGGGGGACCTGGGGCCAACGTCCTGACTTTC
NA	NA	TRBJ2-2	TRBV4-3	CASSPRDGFTGELFF	TGCGCCAGTAGTCCGCGGGACGGGTTCACCGGGGAGCTGTTTTTT
TRBD2	NA	TRBJ2-5	TRBV29-1	CSVQTSGRETQYF	TGCAGCGTTCAGACTAGCGGGAGAGAGACCCAGTACTTC
NA	NA	TRBJ2-5	TRBV5-1	CASSATYQETQYF	TGCGCCAGCAGCGCAACGTACCAAGAGACCCAGTACTTC
NA	NA	TRBJ2-1	TRBV19	CASSITNEQFF	TGTGCCAGTAGTATAACGAATGAGCAGTTCTTC
NA	NA	TRBJ2-3	TRBV20-1	CSARLSNTQYF	TGCAGTGCACGTCTAAGTAATACGCAGTATTTT
NA	once	TRBJ2-7	TRBV2	CASSVRGSSYEQYF	TGTGCCAGCAGTGTTCGGGGGTCCTCCTACGAGCAGTACTTC
TRBD1	NA	TRBJ2-7	TRBV2	CATVRDRGSYEQYF	TGTGCCACGGTCCGGGACAGGGGATCCTACGAGCAGTACTTC
TRBD2	NA	TRBJ2-7	TRBV28	CASSSTSGSKESMTYEQYF	TGTGCCAGCAGTTCAACTAGCGGGAGTAAGGAGAGTATGACCTACGAGCAGTACTTC
TRBD1	NA	TRBJ2-7	TRBV18	CASSPKLLTGLLYEQYF	TGTGCCAGCTCACCCAAACTATTGACAGGGCTGTTATACGAGCAGTACTTC
NA	NA	TRBJ2-2	TRBV7-2	CASSKGGEGGELFF	TGTGCCAGCAGCAAAGGGGGAGAGGGCGGGGAGCTGTTTTTT
TRBD1	once	TRBJ2-5	TRBV27	CASSLPGQGETQYF	TGTGCCAGCAGTTTACCGGGACAGGGCGAGACCCAGTACTTC
TRBD1	NA	TRBJ1-2	TRBV27	CASSFNRGTRYTF	TGTGCCAGCAGTTTTAACAGGGGAACACGCTACACCTTC
NA	NA	TRBJ2-7	TRBV5-4	CASSLNIARTSISYEQYF	TGTGCCAGCAGCTTGAATATCGCGCGGACAAGTATCTCCTACGAGCAGTACTTC
NA	NA	TRBJ2-7	TRBV5-1	CASSSPSGSYEQYF	TGCGCCAGCAGCTCTCCCAGCGGTTCCTACGAGCAGTACTTC
TRBD1	many	TRBJ1-2	TRBV18	CASSPRDRGSGYTF	TGTGCCAGCTCACCCCGGGACAGGGGAAGCGGCTACACCTTC